These 13 T cell receptor beta chains were all obtained from the same sample, sequenced in a study of blood T cell repertoires in COVID-19. Produced via immunoSEQ multiplex PCR; TCRdb's table is partial and in-frame only. The table lists around 250,000 clones, around 81% of them singletons. Sequenced sample: PBMCs or T cells enriched from blood (not recorded which). The receptors come from a man aged 45-65 years who had recovered from COVID-19.

This clone came up once. The chain has TRBV5-8 and TRBJ1-5; TRBD1 is a possible D gene (6 bases). The germline gives CDR1 SGHTS, CDR2 YDEGEE. This CDR3 has 14 amino acids. Trimming took off 5 bases at V and 2 bases at J, with 11 bases between the two ends. CDR3 sequence: CASRLAGGNQPQHF. The CDR3 nucleotides read TGTGCCAGCAGGCTCGCAGGGGGCAATCAGCCCCAGCATTTT.

V is TRBV7-3 and J is TRBJ2-5, with D perhaps TRBD2 (6 bases). The germline V and J ends were trimmed by 5 bases and 4 bases, with 11 bases remaining between them. Germline-derived CDR1 and CDR2 are SGHTA and FQGTGA. There are 13 residues in the CDR3. CDR3 sequence (DNA): TGTGCCAGCAGCCCGACCGGGGGAGAGACCCAGTACTTC. This encodes CASSPTGGETQYF.

The chain links TRBV18 to TRBJ2-3; 7 positions agree with TRBD2. Germline trimming cut 4 bases from V and 3 bases from J; bases unmatched to any gene: 4. The CDR3 has 14 amino acids. In germline, CDR1 is KGHSH, CDR2 LQKENI. The CDR3 DNA follows: TGTGCCAGCTCACTTAAACTAGCGACAGATACGCAGTATTTT. As protein: CASSLKLATDTQYF.

The chain uses TRBV4-3 and TRBJ2-4; TRBD1 matches 8 bases. Losses at the gene ends were 1 base for V and 8 bases for J; bases not matched to a gene: 7. This CDR3 region has 15 residues. Germline CDR1 reads LGHNA; CDR2 reads YSLEER. CDR3: CASSQATNRGDIQYF. The CDR3 bases are TGCGCCAGCAGCCAAGCCACAAACAGGGGGGACATTCAGTACTTC.

The V call is TRBV7-9, the J call TRBJ1-4, with 7 bases identical to TRBD1. The CDR3 contains 15 residues. Trimming took 1 base from V and 7 from J; bases not matched to a gene: 6. The germline gives CDR1 SEHNR, CDR2 FQNEAQ (reference sequence). CDR3 bases: TGTGCCAGCAGCTTAGGATACAGGGGCGGTGAAAAACTGTTTTTT. Encoded protein: CASSLGYRGGEKLFF. The variable domain in full, with the rest retrieved from reference TRBV7-9 and TRBJ1-4, is DTGVSQNPRHKITKRGQNVTFRCDPISEHNRLYWYRQTLGQGPEFLTYFQNEAQLEKSRLLSDRFSAERPKGSFSTLEIQRTEQGDSAMYLCASSLGYRGGEKLFFGSGTQLSVL.

This clone was found a few times. This chain joins TRBV7-3 and TRBJ2-7; 8 nucleotides align to TRBD1. CDR1 and CDR2 (germline): SGHTA, FQGTGA. The CDR3 covers 18 residues. The trim removed 0 bases at V and 3 bases at J, leaving 13 bases unmatched. The chain's CDR3 is CASSLTGLNQDRDYEQYF. CDR3 nucleotides: TGTGCCAGCAGCTTAACGGGTCTAAATCAGGACAGGGACTACGAGCAGTACTTC.

The chain has TRBV27 and TRBJ2-7; D may be TRBD1 (6 bases). This CDR3 is 14 amino acids long. CDR1 MNHEY and CDR2 SMNVEV come from the germline V gene (reference sequence). V was cut by 6 bases and J by 1 base, with 13 bases left in between. CDR3 sequence reads: CASRLLGQSYEQYF. DNA for the CDR3: TGTGCCAGCAGGCTACTCGGACAGTCCTACGAGCAGTACTTC.

This clone showed up just once. The chain has TRBV30 and TRBJ1-2; D is possibly TRBD1 (6 bases). Trimming pared 3 bases from V and 11 bases from J, leaving 22 bases between. The germline V gene has CDR1 GTSNPN and CDR2 SVGIG (reference sequence). This CDR3 has 14 residues. CDR3 sequence reads: CAWSPSRKGQGYTF. The CDR3 DNA is TGTGCCTGGAGCCCCTCAAGGAAAGGGCAGGGGTACACCTTC.

The CDR3: CASSKGRRSYNEQFF. The CDR3 nucleotides read TGTGCCAGCAGCAAGGGGCGGCGCTCCTACAATGAGCAGTTCTTC. The chain combines TRBV5-6 with TRBJ2-1, with D perhaps matching TRBD1 (5 bases). The CDR3 sequence is 15 residues long. Deletions cut 4 bases from V and 0 bases from J, with 11 bases between. Germline V lookup: CDR1 SGHDT, CDR2 YYEEEE.

The chain has TRBV6-6 and TRBJ1-5; 7 bases agree with TRBD1. CDR3 size: 14 residues. Germline loops: CDR1 MNHNY, CDR2 SVGAGI (reference sequence). Trimming removed 4 bases from V and 2 bases from J; junction bases left unmatched: 2. The CDR3 here is CASSFQGGNQPQHF. The CDR3 DNA reads TGTGCCAGCAGTTTTCAGGGGGGCAATCAGCCCCAGCATTTT.

With respect to this clone: An end of the junction differs from the germline gene, which may be a read error. The chain links TRBV15 to TRBJ1-4; 7 bases match TRBD1. This CDR3 comprises 15 residues. Germline V gene lookup returns CDR1 LNHNV and CDR2 YYDKDF (reference sequence). CDR3 DNA: TGTGCCACCAGAAGAGAGGGCAGGGGGTTTGAAAAACTGTTTTTT. This translates into CATRREGRGFEKLFF.

This clone showed up just once. The gene calls are TRBV19 and TRBJ1-2; D is unresolved. The CDR3 covers 14 residues. The germline V gene encodes CDR1 LNHDA and CDR2 SQIVND (reference sequence). V lost 3 bases, J lost 0 bases, and 8 bases lay in between. This CDR3 reads CASSIGPANYGYTF. The CDR3 DNA follows: TGTGCCAGTAGTATTGGTCCAGCTAACTATGGCTACACCTTC.

Only a few counts were recorded for this clone. The same CDR3 also results from other DNA sequences found in this sample. The CDR3 region has the DNA TGTGCCAGTAGTACCACCGGGGGGAATCAGCCCCAGCATTTT. Translation: CASSTTGGNQPQHF. The V call is TRBV19, the J call TRBJ1-5; a possible D gene is TRBD1 (5 bases). The CDR3 sequence is 14 residues long. V lost 4 bases and J lost 4, with 11 bases in between. From germline, CDR1 is LNHDA and CDR2 SQIVND (reference sequence).